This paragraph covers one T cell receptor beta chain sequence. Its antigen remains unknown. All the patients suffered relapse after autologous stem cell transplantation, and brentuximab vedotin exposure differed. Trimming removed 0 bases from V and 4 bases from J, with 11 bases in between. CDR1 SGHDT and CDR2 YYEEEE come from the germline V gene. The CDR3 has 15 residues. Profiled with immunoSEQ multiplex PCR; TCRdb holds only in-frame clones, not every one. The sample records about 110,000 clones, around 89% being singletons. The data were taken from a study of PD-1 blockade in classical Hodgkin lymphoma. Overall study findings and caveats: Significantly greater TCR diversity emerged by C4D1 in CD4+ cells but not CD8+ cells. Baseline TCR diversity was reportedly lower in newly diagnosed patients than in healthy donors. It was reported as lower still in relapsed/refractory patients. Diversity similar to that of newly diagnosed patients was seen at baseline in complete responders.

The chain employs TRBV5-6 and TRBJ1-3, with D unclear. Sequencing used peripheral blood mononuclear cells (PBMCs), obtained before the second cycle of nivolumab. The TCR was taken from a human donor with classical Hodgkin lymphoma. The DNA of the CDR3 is TGTGCCAGCAGCTTGGTTCCCGGGGTCGGAAACACCATATATTTT. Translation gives CASSLVPGVGNTIYF.